This is a list of T cell receptor beta chains from one sample in a study of T cell responses to AZD1222 COVID-19 vaccine. Some clones are missing from TCRdb's copy, which holds only in-frame ones; the method was immunoSEQ multiplex PCR. The sample records 150,000 or so clones, approximately 89% being singletons. This specimen consisted of peripheral blood, obtained 28 days after the second AZD1222 dose. The receptors shown here come from an adult who received the AZD1222 COVID-19 vaccine. Both conserved end residues are part of each CDR3. A row's size may be missing; if present it is once, few, many or a size class.

j_call v_call clone_size cdr3_aa
TRBJ1-4 TRBV2 . CASTERGNTNEKLFF
TRBJ1-5 TRBV7-9 . CASSLALDAAGSQPQHF
TRBJ2-3 TRBV15 . CATSRDGRKGDTQYF
TRBJ1-2 TRBV7-2 . CASSLLGSNYGYTF
TRBJ2-7 TRBV6-5 few CASLSSYEQYF
TRBJ1-2 TRBV3-1/TRBV3-2 . CASSQDLGSGQGFGYTF
TRBJ2-3 TRBV9 . CASSVADGRASDTQYF
TRBJ2-7 TRBV5-1 . CASSQDGISYEQYF
TRBJ1-5 TRBV7-2 . CASSLEIGGNQPQHF
TRBJ1-1 TRBV7-9 . CASSLVWEIWDTEAFF
TRBJ1-3 TRBV29-1 . CSVEVKAWPGNTIYF
TRBJ1-6 TRBV3-1/TRBV3-2 . CASSPGTGHSPLHF
TRBJ2-1 TRBV3-1/TRBV3-2 . CASSQDGPEQFF
TRBJ2-7 TRBV7-2 . CASSSSGLAGKYF
TRBJ1-5 TRBV7-8 . CASSLDPPGTGGRNQPQHF
TRBJ1-1 TRBV7-2 . CASSLRPGDTEAFF
TRBJ2-1 TRBV7-8 . CASNPGGGLYNEQFF
TRBJ1-6 TRBV7-6 . CASSLGGQGRNSPLHF
TRBJ1-4 TRBV7-2 once CASSGRHPRAGTNEKLFF
TRBJ2-7 TRBV18 once CASSPRKGSYEQYF
TRBJ1-5 TRBV29-1 . CSVATGVNQPQHF
TRBJ2-3 TRBV6-5 . CASTGLATDTQYF
TRBJ2-7 TRBV2 . CASSGTLAGGLSYEQYF
TRBJ2-2 TRBV9 once CASTWGNTGELFF
TRBJ1-4 TRBV5-5 . CASSPRGAVATNEKLFF
TRBJ2-3 TRBV18 . CASSPWRIGGSTDTQYF
TRBJ1-5 TRBV2 . CASSTQSNQPQHF
TRBJ1-3 TRBV18 many CASSPRADSGNTIYF
TRBJ1-6 TRBV2 . CASSGYGVWDRASPLHF
TRBJ1-6 TRBV28 . CASSLPSSPLHF
TRBJ2-1 TRBV19 once CASSAGYVYNEQFF
TRBJ1-1 TRBV19 . CASSIGQAPGNTEAFF
TRBJ2-3 TRBV29-1 . CSVDSGTDTQYF
TRBJ2-4 TRBV5-6 . CASSDGRERDKNIQYF
TRBJ1-5 TRBV6-2/TRBV6-3 . CASSGQVRSEPQHF
TRBJ1-2 TRBV3-1/TRBV3-2 few CASSQGGVWGGSYTF
TRBJ2-1 TRBV6-4 . CASSISGTSGRGSSYNEQFF
TRBJ1-5 TRBV6-6 . CASSYLRGGNQPQHF
TRBJ2-1 TRBV24-1 once CATSDHTSGRASGQFF
TRBJ2-1 TRBV2 . CASSSTPGTSNEQFF
TRBJ2-3 TRBV7-2 . CASGTPAGDTDTQYF
TRBJ1-5 TRBV6-2/TRBV6-3 . CASSYGKGRNQPQHF
TRBJ1-2 TRBV7-9 . CASSLEAATNNYGYTF
TRBJ1-6 TRBV7-2 . CASSFSGERSPLHF
TRBJ1-1 TRBV6-5 once CASRSGSGTEAFF
TRBJ2-5 TRBV7-6 few CASSLGRKGEETQYF
TRBJ1-4 TRBV4-1 . CASSPPRGEKLFF
TRBJ1-1 TRBV5-4 . CASSLLGGTEAFF
TRBJ1-1 TRBV14 once CASSPRDRLMNTEAFF
TRBJ2-5 TRBV2 few CASSGRLGETQYF
TRBJ1-1 TRBV11-2 . CASSLAQGRTEAFF
TRBJ2-3 TRBV7-8 . CASSSPGTPIPTDTQYF
TRBJ1-4 TRBV13 few CASSLLGAANEKLFF
TRBJ1-4 TRBV23-1 once CASSQPPPRELFF
TRBJ1-5 TRBV12-5 . CASGLVPARGNQPQHF
TRBJ1-2 TRBV2 . CASSSGQGNYGYTF
TRBJ1-1 TRBV11-2 once CASSLGRVLDTEAFF